The 16 T cell receptor beta chains presented below share a single source sample, sequenced in a study of blood T cell repertoires in COVID-19. The assay was immunoSEQ multiplex PCR, and TCRdb's table has in-frame clones only and misses some. The repertoire holds roughly 390,000 clones, approximately 81% seen once, with roughly 3.7% in the top ten. The sequencing input was peripheral blood. These receptors were obtained from a woman aged 18-35 years with acute or convalescent COVID-19.

This chain connects TRBV5-4 to TRBJ2-1, with TRBD2 matching 11 bases. The J segment lost 4 bases and the V segment lost 0 bases, leaving 3 bases of the junction unmatched. Looked up from germline, CDR1 is SGHNT and CDR2 is YYREEE (reference sequence). The length of the CDR3 is 16 residues. The CDR3 DNA is TGTGCCAGCAGCTTGGCCGGGACTAGCGGTTACAATGAGCAGTTCTTC. The encoded protein is CASSLAGTSGYNEQFF.

The CDR3 DNA sequence: TGTGCCAGCTCCCAAACACAGGGGAGCTACGAGCAGTACTTC. Protein sequence: CASSQTQGSYEQYF. The V gene is TRBV18, the J gene TRBJ2-7, with 7 bases aligning to TRBD1. Trimming cost V 6 bases and J 3 bases; bases outside gene matches: 8. There are 14 residues in the CDR3. Germline CDR1 and CDR2: KGHSH and LQKENI.

The V and J genes are TRBV6-4 and TRBJ1-2; 7 bases line up with TRBD1. Trimming at V came to 5 bases and at J to 5 bases, leaving 14 bases not matched to a gene. Germline CDR1 reads MRHNA; CDR2 reads SNTAGT. The CDR3 has 16 amino acids. CDR3: CASSPTTTGALYGYTF. The CDR3 coding sequence is TGTGCCAGCAGTCCTACTACCACAGGGGCGCTGTATGGCTACACCTTC.

The chain uses TRBV27 and TRBJ1-5; the match to TRBD1 covers 9 bases. The length of the CDR3 is 16 residues. The V segment lost 4 bases and the J segment 6 bases; nucleotides outside the gene matches: 10. Per the germline V gene, CDR1 is MNHEY and CDR2 is SMNVEV (reference sequence). CDR3: CASSSWDRVGSQPQHF. The CDR3 region has the DNA TGTGCCAGCAGTTCCTGGGACAGGGTCGGGAGTCAGCCCCAGCATTTT.

The V call is TRBV19, the J call TRBJ2-1, with D possibly TRBD1 on 6 matching bases. V gave up 2 bases and J gave up 7 bases, with 12 bases separating them. The CDR3 sequence is 14 residues long. Germline V lookup: CDR1 LNHDA, CDR2 SQIVND (reference sequence). The CDR3 reads CASSIIGGWNEQFF. The CDR3 DNA follows: TGTGCCAGTAGTATAATAGGGGGATGGAATGAGCAGTTCTTC.

This chain links TRBV7-9 with TRBJ1-1; D unresolved. The CDR3 spans 12 residues. V lost 3 bases and J lost 5, with 7 bases in between. Per germline, CDR1 SEHNR and CDR2 FQNEAQ (reference sequence). The CDR3 protein is CASSFEGTEAFF. CDR3 sequence (DNA): TGTGCCAGCAGCTTCGAGGGAACTGAAGCTTTCTTT.

The V gene is TRBV30, the J gene TRBJ1-5, with TRBD1 as a possible D gene (5 bases). Trimming left V 3 bases short and J 4 bases short, with 10 bases between. Germline V CDR1 and CDR2: GTSNPN, SVGIG (reference sequence). The CDR3 runs to 13 residues. In nucleotides, the CDR3 is TGTGCCTGGAGGTTGGGGCCTAATCAGCCCCAGCATTTT. Its translation is CAWRLGPNQPQHF.

In its sample, this clone was seen once. V and J are TRBV10-3 and TRBJ2-6; 10 nucleotides line up with TRBD1. The CDR3 is made up of 18 amino acids. With 5 bases clipped from V and 2 bases from J, the junction kept 9 bases outside the gene matches. Germline assignment: CDR1 ENHRY and CDR2 SYGVKD. The CDR3: CAISHRQGAGPGANVLTF. The CDR3 DNA is TGTGCCATCAGTCATAGACAGGGGGCAGGTCCTGGGGCCAACGTCCTGACTTTC.

V and J are TRBV29-1 and TRBJ1-1; D is possibly TRBD1 (5 bases). Looked up from germline, CDR1 is SQVTM and CDR2 is ANQGSEA. This CDR3 has 16 amino acids. V was clipped by 5 bases and J by 2 bases, with 21 bases between them. The CDR3 DNA follows: TGCAGCGTTCAGACGAACCCGGGGGTCCCTAACACTGAAGCTTTCTTT. As protein: CSVQTNPGVPNTEAFF.

V and J are TRBV10-2 and TRBJ2-7; 10 bases are a match to TRBD2. This CDR3 is 16 amino acids long. V shed 2 bases, J shed 3 bases, and the junction held 7 bases outside the gene matches. Germline assignment: CDR1 WSHSY and CDR2 SAAADI. CDR3 residues: CASSERGPSGSYEQYF. The CDR3 DNA sequence: TGCGCCAGCAGTGAGAGGGGTCCTAGCGGGAGCTACGAGCAGTACTTC.

The rearrangement uses TRBV5-4 and TRBJ2-5, with TRBD2 matching 9 bases. The V segment lost 4 bases and the J segment 3 bases; nucleotides outside the gene matches: 4. The germline V gene encodes CDR1 SGHNT and CDR2 YYREEE (reference sequence). The CDR3 sequence is 14 residues long. The CDR3, as DNA: TGTGCCAGCAGCCGGACTAGCGTCGAAGAGACCCAGTACTTC. It is translated as CASSRTSVEETQYF.

V gene TRBV6-5 combines with J gene TRBJ1-1; D not certain. The V gene's germline CDR1 is MNHEY and CDR2 SVGAGI. V dropped 8 bases and J dropped 7 bases, with 11 bases sitting between them. The CDR3 covers 11 residues. Here the CDR3 DNA reads TGTGCCAGCGAAGGAGTGGGTGAAGCTTTCTTT. Translated, it gives CASEGVGEAFF.

The chain employs TRBV19 and TRBJ1-2, with D possibly matching TRBD1 (6 bases). The V end lost 5 bases, the J end lost 4 bases, and 11 bases lay between the germline ends. The CDR3 has 13 residues. Looked up from germline, CDR1 is LNHDA and CDR2 is SQIVND (reference sequence). The CDR3, as DNA: TGTGCCAGTAGTCAGGGGAGTGGCTATGGCTACACCTTC. Amino acids: CASSQGSGYGYTF. Looking up the rest from reference TRBV19 and TRBJ1-2 gives the full variable domain: DGGITQSPKYLFRKEGQNVTLSCEQNLNHDAMYWYRQDPGQGLRLIYYSQIVNDFQKGDIAEGYSVSREKKESFPLTVTSAQKNPTAFYLCASSQGSGYGYTFGSGTRLTVV.

The chain uses TRBV24-1 and TRBJ1-5, with 7 bases lining up with TRBD1. The CDR3 runs to 13 residues. Losses at the gene ends were 8 bases for V and 4 bases for J; bases not matched to a gene: 4. Germline loops: CDR1 KGHDR, CDR2 SFDVKD. The CDR3 reads CATKTGNNQPQHF. For the CDR3, the DNA is TGTGCCACCAAGACAGGGAATAATCAGCCCCAGCATTTT.

CDR3 in amino acids: CASSLGTSGRAREQYF. DNA for the CDR3: TGTGCCAGCAGTCTAGGGACTAGCGGGAGGGCACGGGAGCAGTACTTC. The J gene is TRBJ2-7, the V gene TRBV28; 16 nucleotides match TRBD2. The germline V gene encodes CDR1 MDHEN and CDR2 SYDVKM. The J segment lost 7 bases and the V segment lost 5 bases, leaving 8 bases of the junction unmatched. This CDR3 has 16 amino acids.

As regards this clone: Other nucleotide sequences from this sample produce the same CDR3. The CDR3 nucleotides read TGCGCCAGCAGCTTAGGGGGTCACGAGCAGTACTTC. It specifies CASSLGGHEQYF. The chain has TRBV5-1 and TRBJ2-7, with D tentatively TRBD1 (6 bases). Germline V gene lookup returns CDR1 SGHRS and CDR2 YFSETQ. Trimming removed 2 bases at V and 5 bases at J, with 8 bases between. CDR3 length: 12 amino acids.